The next 12 T cell receptor beta chains were all read from a single sample in a study of blood T cell repertoires in COVID-19. Generated by immunoSEQ multiplex PCR, the TCRdb table keeps only in-frame clones and is missing some. The table has approximately 200,000 clones, 65% to 90% seen once. The sequenced sample consisted of PBMCs or T cells enriched from blood (not recorded which). The receptors shown here come from a woman in her 30s who had been exposed to COVID-19.

The V gene is TRBV3-1 (or the pseudogene TRBV3-2), the J gene TRBJ1-2, with no clear D. CDR1 is LGHDT and CDR2 is YNNKEL in the germline V gene (reference sequence). Trimming left V 1 base short and J 7 bases short, with 19 bases between. The CDR3 sequence is 16 residues long. The CDR3 sequence is CASSQVSGEGPLGYTF. CDR3 sequence (DNA): TGTGCCAGCAGCCAAGTATCCGGGGAAGGCCCCCTTGGCTACACCTTC.

This chain joins TRBV4-1 and TRBJ1-2, with D possibly being TRBD1 (6 bases). The CDR3 runs 17 residues. Germline V gene sequence: CDR1 MGHRA, CDR2 YSYEKL. The V and J ends lost 0 bases and 0 bases respectively, with 14 bases between them. The chain's CDR3 is CASSQDTAGETNYGYTF. In nucleotides, the CDR3 is TGCGCCAGCAGCCAAGATACGGCAGGGGAAACTAACTATGGCTACACCTTC.

V and J are TRBV5-6 and TRBJ2-5; D perhaps matches TRBD2 (6 bases). Germline V gene lookup returns CDR1 SGHDT and CDR2 YYEEEE. Trimming shortened V by 0 bases and J by 3 bases, and 9 bases separated the two germline ends. The CDR3 is made up of 14 amino acids. The CDR3 spells CASSLALAEETQYF. CDR3 coding DNA: TGTGCCAGCAGCTTGGCATTAGCGGAAGAGACCCAGTACTTC.

The rearrangement joins TRBV18 to TRBJ2-3; TRBD1 agrees at 9 bases. The trim removed 1 base at V and 1 base at J, leaving 0 bases unmatched. Germline V gene lookup returns CDR1 KGHSH and CDR2 LQKENI. CDR3 length: 15 amino acids. The chain's CDR3 is CASSPRTGGTDTQYF. The CDR3 coding sequence is TGTGCCAGCTCACCACGGACAGGGGGCACAGATACGCAGTATTTT.

This chain uses TRBV3-1 (or the pseudogene TRBV3-2) with TRBJ1-1; the D is unclear. CDR1 is LGHDT and CDR2 is YNNKEL in the germline V gene (reference sequence). The V end was cut by 5 bases, the J end by 0 bases, with 10 bases between. There are 14 residues in the CDR3. The CDR3 loop is CASSFSALNTEAFF. The CDR3 DNA follows: TGTGCCAGCAGCTTCAGCGCCCTGAACACTGAAGCTTTCTTT.

The chain is built from TRBV2 and TRBJ2-7; 7 nucleotides line up with TRBD1. The CDR3 spans 13 residues. With V trimmed by 4 bases and J by 3 bases, 3 bases remained unmatched. CDR1 and CDR2 (germline): SNHLY, FYNNEI. CDR3 DNA: TGTGCCAGCAGTGTACAGGGGAACTACGAGCAGTACTTC. Protein product: CASSVQGNYEQYF.

The CDR3 here is CASSLTNTEAFF. The CDR3 DNA is TGCGCCAGCAGCTTGACTAACACTGAAGCTTTCTTT. This chain links TRBV5-1 with TRBJ1-1; D call uncertain. With 1 base removed from V and 2 bases from J, the gap between germline ends came to 3 bases. The CDR3 loop spans 12 amino acids. In germline, CDR1 is SGHRS, CDR2 YFSETQ.

The V gene is TRBV12-5, the J gene TRBJ1-1, with 7 bases identical to TRBD1. V shed 3 bases, J shed 1 base, and the junction held 8 bases outside the gene matches. Germline V gene sequence: CDR1 LGHNT, CDR2 FRNRAP. The CDR3 has 16 amino acids. The CDR3 protein is CASGFALRTGNTEAFF. DNA for the CDR3: TGTGCTAGTGGTTTCGCTTTGAGGACAGGGAACACTGAAGCTTTCTTT.

This clone was detected only a few times. The chain is built from TRBV11-3 and TRBJ2-1, with D possibly TRBD1 on 6 matching bases. This CDR3 spans 15 amino acids. Germline assignment: CDR1 SGHNT and CDR2 YENEEA. V shed 0 bases and J shed 7 bases, with 13 bases lying between them. The CDR3 coding sequence is TGTGCCAGCAGCTTAGAGTTAGGGGACAAGAATGAGCAGTTCTTC. This codes for CASSLELGDKNEQFF.

The chain links TRBV12-3 or TRBV12-4 to TRBJ2-7; tentatively, D is TRBD1 (6 bases). V lost 4 bases and J lost 5, with 12 bases in between. CDR3 size: 13 residues. The CDR3 DNA sequence: TGTGCCAGCAGTTCCCCAGGGGAAGACGAGCAGTACTTC. Its protein product is CASSSPGEDEQYF.

Here the CDR3 DNA reads TGTGCCAGCAGAGGCATCGGACAGAAAAACATTCAGTACTTC. Its translation: CASRGIGQKNIQYF. The V and J genes are TRBV6-5 and TRBJ2-4, with D tentatively TRBD1 (6 bases). The V gene lost 6 bases and the J gene lost 4 bases, with 13 bases spanning the gap. Germline CDR1 and CDR2: MNHEY and SVGAGI. This CDR3 region has 14 residues.

The V gene is TRBV9, the J gene TRBJ2-7; the match to TRBD1 covers 11 bases. The CDR3 has 16 amino acids. The trim removed 3 bases at V and 5 bases at J, leaving 10 bases unmatched. The V gene's germline CDR1 is SGDLS and CDR2 YYNGEE. CDR3 residues: CASSGKDRGRFHEQYF. CDR3 sequence (DNA): TGTGCCAGCAGCGGGAAGGACAGGGGGCGCTTCCACGAGCAGTACTTC.